A single sample gave rise to the 14 T cell receptor beta chains below, sequenced in a study of regulatory T cells in long-lasting Graves disease. According to the study, TCR beta libraries were built with iRepertoire HTBI primers and CDR3-region Arm-PCR. One entry per CDR3 protein, called by TCRdb with MiXCR from the multiplex PCR reads. The table includes hundreds of thousands of distinct CDR3 sequences, around 11% detected once. Time point described: newly diagnosed GD, antithyroid drugs for less than 3 months. PBMC-extracted RNA yielded the TCR library. The same sample was also studied in work on T cells in Graves' hyperthyroidism and ophthalmopathy.

The sample consisted of peripheral blood mononuclear cells (PBMCs), taken at new diagnosis, from a patient treated with antithyroid drugs. The receptors were gathered from a woman between 25 and 40 years old with Graves disease.

This clonotype was counted only a few times. The chain couples TRBV4-1 to TRBJ2-2; 7 nucleotides match TRBD2. Germline V gene sequence: CDR1 MGHRA, CDR2 YSYEKL. The CDR3 spans 18 residues. V dropped 1 base and J dropped 5; count of bases not matched to a gene: 13. The CDR3 DNA reads TGCGCCAGCAGCCAAGGCCCGGCTCGCGGGAGAAAAACCGGGGAGCTGTTTTTT. The encoded protein is CASSQGPARGRKTGELFF.

This clonotype was counted at least ten times. The rearrangement uses TRBV2 and TRBJ2-3, with D unresolved. Germline V gene lookup returns CDR1 SNHLY and CDR2 FYNNEI. The V gene lost 2 bases and the J gene lost 13 bases, with 16 bases spanning the gap. This CDR3 contains 13 residues. The CDR3 protein is CASSETMSLAKYF. As DNA, the CDR3 is TGTGCCAGCAGTGAAACCATGAGCCTCGCTAAGTATTTT.

In this sample, this clonotype turned up many times. The chain links TRBV28 to TRBJ1-3, with a tentative D call TRBD1 (6 bases). From germline, CDR1 is MDHEN and CDR2 SYDVKM. The CDR3 sequence is 14 residues long. V shed 7 bases and J shed 1 base, with 11 bases lying between them. This CDR3 is CASTRTGSGNTIYF. The CDR3, as DNA: TGTGCCAGCACCCGAACAGGGTCTGGAAACACCATATATTTT.

This clonotype was observed a handful of times. A junction end diverges from the germline sequence, so it may reflect a read error. The chain is built from TRBV7-2 and TRBJ2-1; 7 nucleotides match TRBD2. The CDR3 is 14 amino acids. Germline CDR1 and CDR2: SGHTA and FQGNSA. The CDR3 here is CATTGGVSYNEQFF. CDR3 DNA: TGTGCCACCACGGGAGGTGTCTCCTACAATGAGCAGTTTTTC. Full variable domain (rest looked up from reference TRBV7-2 and TRBJ2-1): GAGVSQSPSNKVTEKGKDVELRCDPISGHTALYWYRQSLGQGLEFLIYFQGNSAPDKSGLPSDRFSAERTGGSVSTLTIQRTQQEDSAVYLCATTGGVSYNEQFFGPGTRLTVL.

This clonotype was recorded many times. The V call is TRBV28, the J call TRBJ1-1; 7 bases map to TRBD1. The junction had 6 bases not matched to a gene; V was cut back by 3 bases and J by 2 bases. The CDR3 runs 15 residues. CDR1 and CDR2 from the germline V gene are MDHEN and SYDVKM. This chain's CDR3 is CASSFHPGGNTEAFF. CDR3 in DNA: TGTGCCAGCAGTTTCCACCCAGGGGGAAACACTGAAGCTTTCTTT.

This clonotype was found a few times. J is TRBJ1-2 and V is TRBV2; D uncertain. The V end was cut by 1 base, the J end by 5 bases, with 8 bases between. Germline-derived CDR1 and CDR2 are SNHLY and FYNNEI. CDR3 length: 13 amino acids. The CDR3 loop reads CASSEEAIYGYTF. In nucleotides, the CDR3 is TGTGCCAGCAGTGAAGAAGCCATTTATGGCTACACCTTC.

In its sample, this clonotype was seen a few times. The chain employs TRBV5-6 and TRBJ2-7; D may be TRBD1 (5 bases). V dropped 2 bases and J dropped 2 bases, with 8 bases sitting between them. This CDR3 is built from 13 residues. Germline values: CDR1 SGHDT, CDR2 YYEEEE. The CDR3 protein is CASSFLQAYEQYF. CDR3 DNA sequence: TGTGCCAGCAGCTTCCTACAGGCCTACGAGCAGTACTTC.

This rearrangement joins TRBV29-1 to TRBJ2-7, with 11 positions matching TRBD1. The CDR3 is made up of 14 amino acids. Germline-derived CDR1 and CDR2 are SQVTM and ANQGSEA. V lost 7 bases to trimming and J lost 2 bases; unmatched junction nucleotides: 7. The CDR3 spells CSAGGGQGAYEQYF. As DNA, the CDR3 is TGCAGCGCCGGGGGGGGACAGGGGGCCTACGAGCAGTACTTC.

This rearrangement joins TRBV19 to TRBJ2-7; no clear D. The germline V gene encodes CDR1 LNHDA and CDR2 SQIVND (reference sequence). V lost 0 bases and J lost 1, with 4 bases in between. The length of the CDR3 is 13 residues. CDR3 DNA sequence: TGTGCCAGTAGTATAGAAGCATCCTACGAGCAGTACTTC. Its translation: CASSIEASYEQYF.

Many counts were recorded for this clonotype. The chain links TRBV6-1 to TRBJ2-7; 10 bases are a match to TRBD2. The trim removed 1 base at V and 3 bases at J, leaving 3 bases unmatched. This CDR3 comprises 15 residues. Germline V gives CDR1 MNHNS, CDR2 SASEGT. The DNA for the CDR3 is TGTGCCAGCAGTGAAGTCCCTAGCGGGAGCTACGAGCAGTACTTC. Amino acid sequence: CASSEVPSGSYEQYF.

The chain combines TRBV6-2 or TRBV6-3 with TRBJ1-2, with TRBD1 matching over 7 bases. The V and J ends lost 4 bases and 9 bases, in that order; junction bases with no gene match: 8. Germline loops: CDR1 MNHEY, CDR2 SVGEGT. This CDR3 has 13 residues. The CDR3 loop reads CASSSHGQDRYTF. For the CDR3, the DNA is TGTGCCAGCAGTTCCCACGGACAGGACCGCTACACCTTC.

This clonotype was detected ten times or more. This chain uses TRBV29-1 with TRBJ2-3; no clear D gene. The CDR3 covers 13 residues. CDR1 SQVTM and CDR2 ANQGSEA come from the germline V gene. V was shortened by 6 bases and J by 1 base, with 11 bases between the two germline ends. CDR3 sequence (DNA): TGCAGCGTAGACGTGTCGGGCACAGATACGCAGTATTTT. This translates into CSVDVSGTDTQYF.

This clonotype was seen many times. The gene calls are TRBV11-3 and TRBJ2-5; TRBD2 is a possible D gene (5 bases). Germline assignment: CDR1 SGHNT and CDR2 YENEEA. CDR3 size: 16 residues. V was trimmed by 5 bases and J by 5 bases, leaving 21 bases between them. CDR3 sequence reads: CASSPSEGPGMETQYF. CDR3 DNA: TGTGCCAGCAGCCCCTCCGAGGGCCCTGGAATGGAGACCCAGTACTTC.

This clonotype came up many times. This chain links TRBV6-2 or TRBV6-3 with TRBJ2-1, with 9 bases identical to TRBD2. The germline V gene has CDR1 MNHEY and CDR2 SVGEGT. This CDR3 spans 16 amino acids. V lost 4 bases and J lost 5; bases outside the gene matches: 9. In nucleotides, the CDR3 is TGTGCCAGCAGTTCCACCCAGCGGGAGGTCGACAATGAGCAGTTCTTC. It translates to CASSSTQREVDNEQFF.